This is a list of T cell receptor beta chains from one sample in a study of blood T cell repertoires in COVID-19. The method was immunoSEQ multiplex PCR; TCRdb's version includes in-frame clones alone and lacks a portion of them. Seen here are 300,000 or so clones, roughly nine tenths observed once, and the top ten hold 2% to 2.5%. Material for sequencing was peripheral blood. Every receptor here comes from a young woman with COVID-19, enrolled during active disease. The CDR3 runs from the conserved cysteine through the conserved F or W. D genes are given only for firm matches. Clone sizes are given selectively: once, few, many, or a class where the clone is expanded.

v_gene: TRBV25-1; d_gene: TRBD1; j_gene: TRBJ2-7; abundance: -; CDR3aa: CASSEIGTGESEQYF; CDR3nt: TGTGCCAGCAGTGAAATCGGGACAGGGGAATCCGAGCAGTACTTC
v_gene: TRBV19; d_gene: -; j_gene: TRBJ1-2; abundance: -; CDR3aa: CASSIVPGFGGYTF; CDR3nt: TGTGCCAGTAGTATAGTTCCGGGGTTTGGGGGCTACACCTTC
v_gene: TRBV4-1; d_gene: -; j_gene: TRBJ1-5; abundance: -; CDR3aa: CASSQGTAAGGNQPQHF; CDR3nt: TGCGCCAGCAGCCAAGGGACTGCCGCAGGGGGCAATCAGCCCCAGCATTTT
v_gene: TRBV30; d_gene: TRBD1; j_gene: TRBJ1-3; abundance: -; CDR3aa: CACMDRSSGNTIYF; CDR3nt: TGTGCCTGCATGGACAGGAGCTCTGGAAACACCATATATTTT
v_gene: TRBV19; d_gene: -; j_gene: TRBJ2-7; abundance: -; CDR3aa: CASSIEGGTYEQYF; CDR3nt: TGTGCCAGTAGTATAGAAGGAGGAACATACGAGCAGTACTTC
v_gene: TRBV7-9; d_gene: TRBD2; j_gene: TRBJ2-2; abundance: -; CDR3aa: CASSSTISGTNTGELFF; CDR3nt: TGTGCCAGCAGCTCCACCATTAGCGGGACGAACACCGGGGAGCTGTTTTTT
v_gene: TRBV6-5; d_gene: -; j_gene: TRBJ1-1; abundance: once; CDR3aa: CASSYSRDNGEAFF; CDR3nt: TGTGCCAGCAGTTACTCCCGGGACAATGGGGAGGCTTTCTTT
v_gene: TRBV19; d_gene: -; j_gene: TRBJ1-1; abundance: -; CDR3aa: CASSIAATLTGAFF; CDR3nt: TGTGCCAGTAGTATAGCGGCGACTTTGACGGGAGCTTTCTTT
v_gene: TRBV19; d_gene: TRBD1; j_gene: TRBJ2-7; abundance: few; CDR3aa: CASSGTGFYEQYF; CDR3nt: TGTGCCTCCTCCGGGACAGGGTTCTACGAGCAGTACTTC
v_gene: TRBV28; d_gene: TRBD2; j_gene: TRBJ2-5; abundance: -; CDR3aa: CASSLAGVAETQYF; CDR3nt: TGTGCCAGCAGTTTAGCGGGAGTGGCGGAGACCCAGTACTTC
v_gene: TRBV2; d_gene: TRBD1; j_gene: TRBJ1-5; abundance: -; CDR3aa: CASSERGQGPQHF; CDR3nt: TGTGCCAGCAGTGAACGGGGACAGGGGCCCCAGCATTTT
v_gene: TRBV29-1; d_gene: -; j_gene: TRBJ1-4; abundance: -; CDR3aa: CSVEVRETNEKLFF; CDR3nt: TGCAGCGTTGAAGTCCGAGAAACTAATGAAAAACTGTTTTTT
v_gene: TRBV4-2; d_gene: TRBD2; j_gene: TRBJ2-1; abundance: -; CDR3aa: CASSPEGLAGGISYNEQFF; CDR3nt: TGTGCCAGCAGCCCGGAGGGACTAGCGGGAGGCATCTCCTACAATGAGCAGTTCTTC
v_gene: TRBV15; d_gene: -; j_gene: TRBJ1-2; abundance: -; CDR3aa: CATSRDLTGLVGGYTF; CDR3nt: TGTGCCACCAGCAGAGACCTCACAGGGTTGGTGGGGGGCTACACCTTC
v_gene: TRBV6-5; d_gene: TRBD1; j_gene: TRBJ1-1; abundance: -; CDR3aa: CASSYGTGLNTEAFF; CDR3nt: TGTGCCAGCAGTTACGGGACAGGACTGAACACTGAAGCTTTCTTT
v_gene: TRBV7-2; d_gene: -; j_gene: TRBJ1-5; abundance: -; CDR3aa: CASSSIPGLAQHF; CDR3nt: TGTGCCAGCAGCTCCATCCCGGGGTTAGCCCAGCATTTT
v_gene: TRBV2; d_gene: -; j_gene: TRBJ1-1; abundance: -; CDR3aa: CASRSSRTENTEAFF; CDR3nt: TGTGCCAGCAGATCTTCCCGGACAGAGAACACTGAAGCTTTCTTT
v_gene: TRBV29-1; d_gene: -; j_gene: TRBJ2-2; abundance: -; CDR3aa: CSVETGGPGAGELFF; CDR3nt: TGCAGCGTTGAAACGGGCGGGCCCGGGGCCGGGGAGCTGTTTTTT
v_gene: TRBV4-2; d_gene: TRBD1; j_gene: TRBJ1-5; abundance: -; CDR3aa: CASSQDTGTGGGGANQPQHF; CDR3nt: TGTGCCAGCAGCCAAGATACCGGGACAGGGGGCGGGGGTGCGAATCAGCCCCAGCATTTT
v_gene: TRBV11-2; d_gene: TRBD2; j_gene: TRBJ2-7; abundance: -; CDR3aa: CASSWTSSYEQYF; CDR3nt: TGTGCCAGCAGCTGGACTAGCTCCTACGAGCAGTACTTC
v_gene: TRBV28; d_gene: -; j_gene: TRBJ2-6; abundance: once; CDR3aa: CASRLSTGANVLTF; CDR3nt: TGTGCCAGCAGACTCTCAACTGGGGCCAACGTCCTGACTTTC
v_gene: TRBV9; d_gene: -; j_gene: TRBJ2-3; abundance: -; CDR3aa: CASSAGFTDTQYF; CDR3nt: TGTGCCAGCAGCGCGGGATTCACAGATACGCAGTATTTT
v_gene: TRBV6-5; d_gene: TRBD2; j_gene: TRBJ2-1; abundance: -; CDR3aa: CASSYYRTSGEQFF; CDR3nt: TGTGCCAGCAGTTACTATAGGACTAGCGGCGAGCAGTTCTTC
v_gene: TRBV6-5; d_gene: -; j_gene: TRBJ1-5; abundance: -; CDR3aa: CALGDHSNQPQHF; CDR3nt: TGTGCCCTCGGGGATCACAGTAATCAGCCCCAGCATTTT
v_gene: TRBV9; d_gene: -; j_gene: TRBJ2-3; abundance: -; CDR3aa: CASSVPVTDTQYF; CDR3nt: TGTGCCAGCAGCGTTCCGGTCACAGATACGCAGTATTTT
v_gene: TRBV30; d_gene: -; j_gene: TRBJ1-2; abundance: -; CDR3aa: CAWSAGGYGYTF; CDR3nt: TGTGCCTGGAGTGCGGGGGGCTATGGCTACACCTTC
v_gene: TRBV6-6; d_gene: -; j_gene: TRBJ2-3; abundance: -; CDR3aa: CASSYSAPGTDTQYF; CDR3nt: TGTGCCAGCAGTTACTCTGCGCCGGGCACAGATACGCAGTATTTT
v_gene: TRBV29-1; d_gene: -; j_gene: TRBJ2-2; abundance: -; CDR3aa: CSVVGDTGELFF; CDR3nt: TGCAGCGTTGTAGGGGACACCGGGGAGCTGTTTTTT
v_gene: TRBV6-5; d_gene: -; j_gene: TRBJ2-1; abundance: -; CDR3aa: CASSRDSYNEQFF; CDR3nt: TGTGCCAGCAGTCGGGACTCCTACAATGAGCAGTTCTTC
v_gene: TRBV3-1/TRBV3-2; d_gene: -; j_gene: TRBJ2-7; abundance: -; CDR3aa: CASSQIPGFEQYF; CDR3nt: TGTGCCAGCAGCCAGATCCCAGGGTTCGAGCAGTACTTC
v_gene: TRBV13; d_gene: -; j_gene: TRBJ1-1; abundance: -; CDR3aa: CASSRESMNTEAFF; CDR3nt: TGTGCCAGCAGTCGGGAATCCATGAACACTGAAGCTTTCTTT
v_gene: TRBV5-4; d_gene: TRBD2; j_gene: TRBJ2-3; abundance: once; CDR3aa: CASSLGLAGSYTDTQYF; CDR3nt: TGTGCCAGCAGCTTGGGACTAGCGGGAAGTTACACAGATACGCAGTATTTT
v_gene: TRBV6-5; d_gene: -; j_gene: TRBJ2-3; abundance: -; CDR3aa: CASMEGNTQYF; CDR3nt: TGTGCCAGCATGGAGGGAAATACGCAGTATTTT
v_gene: TRBV4-1; d_gene: -; j_gene: TRBJ1-5; abundance: -; CDR3aa: CASSQRTSDSSNQPQHF; CDR3nt: TGCGCCAGCAGCCAACGCACCTCGGACAGTAGCAATCAGCCCCAGCATTTT
v_gene: TRBV6-4; d_gene: -; j_gene: TRBJ2-1; abundance: -; CDR3aa: CASSDFGEQFF; CDR3nt: TGTGCCAGCAGTGACTTCGGTGAGCAGTTCTTC
v_gene: TRBV19; d_gene: TRBD1; j_gene: TRBJ1-2; abundance: -; CDR3aa: CAARQGGQNYGYTF; CDR3nt: TGTGCCGCCAGACAGGGGGGGCAGAACTATGGCTACACCTTC
v_gene: TRBV18; d_gene: TRBD1; j_gene: TRBJ2-2; abundance: -; CDR3aa: CASSRDRDRTGELFF; CDR3nt: TGTGCCAGCTCACGGGACAGGGATCGGACCGGGGAGCTGTTTTTT
v_gene: TRBV19; d_gene: TRBD1; j_gene: TRBJ1-2; abundance: -; CDR3aa: CASRDRGYYGYTF; CDR3nt: TGTGCCAGCCGGGACAGGGGGTATTATGGCTACACCTTC
v_gene: TRBV10-3; d_gene: TRBD2; j_gene: TRBJ2-3; abundance: -; CDR3aa: CAISKDRGLAVTDTQYF; CDR3nt: TGTGCCATCAGTAAGGACAGGGGACTAGCGGTCACAGATACGCAGTATTTT
v_gene: TRBV11-3; d_gene: -; j_gene: TRBJ2-3; abundance: -; CDR3aa: CASSSSDTQYF; CDR3nt: TGTGCCAGCAGCTCCTCAGATACGCAGTATTTT
v_gene: TRBV18; d_gene: TRBD1; j_gene: TRBJ2-7; abundance: -; CDR3aa: CASSPDRGVEEQYF; CDR3nt: TGTGCCAGCTCGCCCGACAGGGGAGTCGAGGAGCAGTACTTC
v_gene: TRBV5-8; d_gene: TRBD2; j_gene: TRBJ2-5; abundance: -; CDR3aa: CAATGGRGGETQYF; CDR3nt: TGTGCCGCAACCGGCGGGAGAGGAGGAGAGACCCAGTACTTC
v_gene: TRBV2; d_gene: -; j_gene: TRBJ1-1; abundance: -; CDR3aa: CASSEENAENTEAFF; CDR3nt: TGTGCCAGCAGTGAAGAGAATGCGGAGAACACTGAAGCTTTCTTT
v_gene: TRBV27; d_gene: TRBD2; j_gene: TRBJ2-1; abundance: -; CDR3aa: CASSLNLLAGGWEQFF; CDR3nt: TGTGCCAGCAGTTTAAATTTACTAGCGGGAGGGTGGGAGCAGTTCTTC
v_gene: TRBV6-5; d_gene: TRBD1; j_gene: TRBJ1-6; abundance: -; CDR3aa: CASSSLGGQNNSPLHF; CDR3nt: TGTGCCAGCAGTTCCCTGGGGGGACAGAACAATTCACCCCTCCACTTT
v_gene: TRBV6-5; d_gene: TRBD2; j_gene: TRBJ2-1; abundance: -; CDR3aa: CASSDREGDNEQFF; CDR3nt: TGTGCCAGCAGCGACCGGGAGGGGGATAATGAGCAGTTCTTC
v_gene: TRBV28; d_gene: -; j_gene: TRBJ2-6; abundance: -; CDR3aa: CASMDFSGANVLTF; CDR3nt: TGTGCCAGCATGGACTTCTCTGGGGCCAACGTCCTGACTTTC
v_gene: TRBV5-4; d_gene: -; j_gene: TRBJ1-2; abundance: -; CDR3aa: CASSLSRSPGGYTF; CDR3nt: TGTGCCAGCAGCTTGAGCAGGTCCCCCGGTGGCTACACCTTC